The sequence of this T cell receptor (beta chain) was determined in a study of PD-1 blockade in classical Hodgkin lymphoma. TCRdb's table, derived via immunoSEQ multiplex PCR, lists solely in-frame clones and lacks some. The table has some 40,000 clones, 69% seen once. This clone was detected only once. The germline CDR1 and CDR2 sequences are MNHEY and SVGAGI. The CDR3 extends over 15 amino acids. V lost 6 bases and J lost 3; bases outside the gene matches: 10. All patients experienced relapse after autologous stem cell transplantation, and brentuximab vedotin exposure was variable. V and J are TRBV6-5 and TRBJ2-7; TRBD2 matches at 8 bases. The sequencing used peripheral blood mononuclear cells (PBMCs), collected before the second cycle of nivolumab. This TCR derives from a human donor with classical Hodgkin lymphoma. The CDR3 sequence is CASSLGLAWVYEQYF. The DNA for the CDR3 is TGTGCCAGCAGCCTAGGACTAGCCTGGGTCTACGAGCAGTACTTC.